The T cell receptor beta chain under discussion was sequenced for a study of Graves' ophthalmopathy and Graves' hyperthyroidism (dated by TCRdb to the late 2010s). At the level of the whole study: Peripheral blood was collected at initial diagnosis, before any treatment. In total, 135 blood samples were TCR-sequenced: 40 to 45 ophthalmopathy, about 75 hyperthyroidism and some 17 hyperthyroidism-to-ophthalmopathy patients. The 80 to 100 discovery patients were randomly divided into training and test sets at a 7:3 ratio. To explore V-J signatures that separate ophthalmopathy from hyperthyroidism, a discovery set of about 100 patients was enrolled, consisting of more than 40 with ophthalmopathy and approximately 60 with stable hyperthyroidism. The study used TCR beta repertoire signatures to distinguish Graves' ophthalmopathy from Graves' hyperthyroidism and to predict progression to ophthalmopathy. For independent validation, a separate cohort was made up of 18 to 20 hyperthyroidism patients plus 17 patients who later progressed from hyperthyroidism to ophthalmopathy. Following sample collection, hyperthyroidism patients were given methimazole at a starting dose of 30 mg daily, and ophthalmopathy patients were given high-dose intravenous methylprednisolone. T-cell repertoires of thyroid tissue and blood were compared in about six hyperthyroidism patients. Paper-wide results and their limitations: Sample size was not predetermined statistically, and investigators were not blinded to group allocation. In validation, the model predicted ophthalmopathy progression with about 71% sensitivity and approximately 72% specificity; roughly 12 predicted patients were CT-confirmed with GO in a median of about 6.2 months. In cross-validation, the 13-signature model distinguished ophthalmopathy from stable hyperthyroidism with 87.88% sensitivity and about 81% specificity, while in the test set the corresponding values were roughly 80% and 75%. Most expanded thyroid clonotypes with frequency above 0.001 were also detected in blood, suggesting blood repertoires may reflect the thyroid immune response.

For repertoire sequencing, TCR beta CDR3 regions were amplified from RNA transcripts. The first round was an RT-PCR using HTBI primers with the Qiagen OneStep RT-PCR kit, and this first round was followed by a second-round multiplex PCR, then size selection and purification. Libraries were sequenced paired-end with 100 bp reads on an Illumina HiSeq2000. Per the authors' processing: SOAPnuke was used to process the reads, removing any read that contained adapters or uncalled bases, had a mean Phred below 15, or lacked an exact match to the constant primer or identifier. High-quality paired reads were merged with COPE v1.2.5. Clonotypes were defined as unique nucleotide sequences and were aligned to IMGT TRB V, D and J references using MiTCR v1.1. Only V-J combinations with frequency above 0.0001 were analysed, covering over 98% of repertoires. For each V-J combination, a TCR clonal expansion and chaos score was defined as the ratio of F50 clonal expansion to chaos observed in the TCRdist matrix. Welch's t-statistics and random forest were used to reduce features to some 13 V-J combinations, which were fed into a naive Bayes classifier. Thyroid-blood repertoire similarity was quantified with the Morisita-Horn index. TCRdb trimmed the raw reads at Q25, called clones with MiXCR and kept productive beta chains. A single entry per CDR3 protein holds the most common genes and DNA from its merged rows. The V and J calls shown here were made by TCRdb, not taken from the authors' results. This sample comprises hundreds of thousands of distinct CDR3 sequences, roughly 14% of them detected only once. The biggest ten clones account for roughly 10% of the sample.

Patients with ophthalmopathy had moderately to severely active disease, with a Clinical Activity Score of 3 or more, a NOSPECS grade of 4 or more, and a disease duration of less than 3 months. Anyone with other autoimmune diseases, uncontrolled infections, pregnancy or lactation was excluded from the study. Diagnosis was based on clinical symptoms, serum thyroxine, TRAb, thyroid ultrasound and orbital computed tomography. PBMCs were isolated from about 9 ml of fresh peripheral blood by Ficoll-Paque density gradient centrifugation. Total RNA was extracted using Trizol reagent, and RNA quality was checked on an Agilent 2100 Bioanalyzer. This clonotype showed up many times. This receptor's antigen is unknown. Base qualities are not provided; no much larger clone lies one nucleotide away. The CDR3 sequence holds 14 residues, the cysteine and phenylalanine included. The retained sequence is limited to the CDR3, 42 bases, with the frame set at the first base. Trimming removed 3 bases from V and 0 bases from J, leaving 8 bases between the germline ends. The CDR1 and CDR2 encoded by the germline V gene (reference sequence) are LNHDA and SQIVND.

The chain links TRBV19 with TRBJ1-2; too little of a D gene remains to name it. The sample consisted of blood. The receptor's source is a woman younger than 45 with Graves' ophthalmopathy. Donor details come from another sample of the same person, matched by shared clones. The nucleotides are TGTGCCAGTAGTATCACTCAAGCTAACTATGGCTACACCTTC. It translates to CASSITQANYGYTF. With the rest looked up from the reference TRBV19 and TRBJ1-2 genes rather than sequenced, the full variable domain is DGGITQSPKYLFRKEGQNVTLSCEQNLNHDAMYWYRQDPGQGLRLIYYSQIVNDFQKGDIAEGYSVSREKKESFPLTVTSAQKNPTAFYLCASSITQANYGYTFGSGTRLTVV.